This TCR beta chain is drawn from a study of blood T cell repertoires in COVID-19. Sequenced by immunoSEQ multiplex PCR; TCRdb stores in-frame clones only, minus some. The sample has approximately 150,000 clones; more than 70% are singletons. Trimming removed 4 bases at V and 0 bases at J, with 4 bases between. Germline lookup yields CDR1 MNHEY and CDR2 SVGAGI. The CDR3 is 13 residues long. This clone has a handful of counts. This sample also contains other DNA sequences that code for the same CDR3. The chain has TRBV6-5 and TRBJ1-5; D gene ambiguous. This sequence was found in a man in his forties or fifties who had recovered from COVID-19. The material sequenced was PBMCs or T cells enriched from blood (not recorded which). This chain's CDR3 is CASSSRSNQPQHF. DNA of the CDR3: TGTGCCAGCAGTTCGCGTAGCAATCAGCCCCAGCATTTT.